This T cell receptor beta chain was found in a study of control samples from healthy donors and cancer patients. In germline, CDR1 is LNHDA, CDR2 SQIVND (reference sequence). V lost 7 bases to trimming and J lost 1 base; unmatched junction nucleotides: 14. This CDR3 has 17 amino acids. Clones were sequenced by immunoSEQ multiplex PCR, and TCRdb holds only the in-frame ones, with some missing. The sample has 100,000 or so clones; 85% to 90% are singletons. The chain links TRBV19 to TRBJ2-5, with TRBD2 matching 8 bases. Sequenced sample: blood. This sequence was found in a man under 40 in good health. Here the CDR3 reads CASTSGARGALQETQYF. The CDR3 DNA reads as TGTGCCAGTACTAGCGGCGCGCGGGGGGCCCTCCAAGAGACCCAGTACTTC.